Following are 27 T cell receptor beta chains from one sample sequenced in a study of blood T cell repertoires in COVID-19. Repertoires were generated with immunoSEQ multiplex PCR, while TCRdb's copy carries only in-frame clones and drops some. This sample yields fewer than 300,000 clones, of which more than 85% are seen a single time; around 2% belongs to the top ten. The sample consisted of peripheral blood. These receptors were collected from a woman younger than 45 with COVID-19, enrolled during active disease.

CDR3 DNA: TGTGCCAGCGTACCCGGGACAGATAGCAATCAGCCCCAGCATTTT. As protein: CASVPGTDSNQPQHF. The rearrangement links TRBV6-5 to TRBJ1-5, with TRBD1 identical over 7 bases. Germline CDR1 and CDR2: MNHEY and SVGAGI. CDR3 size: 15 residues. The ends lost 8 bases at V and 0 bases at J; junction bases unmatched: 7.

V gene TRBV7-9 combines with J gene TRBJ2-7; 8 bases line up with TRBD2. Germline loops: CDR1 SEHNR, CDR2 FQNEAQ (reference sequence). V lost 0 bases, J lost 8 bases, and 12 bases stayed unmatched. The CDR3 runs to 16 residues. This CDR3 is CASSLALREDRVKQYF. The CDR3 bases are TGTGCCAGCAGCTTAGCGCTGCGGGAGGATCGTGTGAAGCAGTACTTC.

Only one count was recorded for this clone. V is TRBV6-5 and J is TRBJ2-1; 13 bases match TRBD2. Trimming removed 6 bases from V and 7 bases from J; junction bases left unmatched: 6. The CDR3 has 15 amino acids. Germline V gives CDR1 MNHEY, CDR2 SVGAGI. This CDR3 reads CASRGLAGIRNEQFF. The DNA for the CDR3 is TGTGCCAGCAGGGGACTAGCGGGAATCAGGAATGAGCAGTTCTTC.

This clone showed up just once. The chain is built from TRBV7-3 and TRBJ2-5, with 9 positions matching TRBD1. Germline V gene data show CDR1 as SGHTA and CDR2 as FQGTGA. The CDR3 has 16 amino acids. The V gene end was trimmed by 1 base and the J gene end by 5 bases; junction bases not matched to a gene: 8. CDR3 DNA: TGTGCCAGCAGCTTAAGGGCACAGGGGGCAGGGGAGACCCAGTACTTC. Its translation: CASSLRAQGAGETQYF.

This chain uses TRBV19 with TRBJ2-2, with 9 bases aligning to TRBD1. The CDR3 has 17 amino acids. Trimming removed 3 bases from V and 5 bases from J; junction bases left unmatched: 10. In germline, CDR1 is LNHDA, CDR2 SQIVND (reference sequence). The CDR3 region is CASSIISGQGRTGELFF. The CDR3 region has the DNA TGTGCCAGTAGTATTATTTCGGGACAGGGTCGGACCGGGGAGCTGTTTTTT.

This chain uses TRBV11-2 with TRBJ2-3; 11 bases agree with TRBD2. With 5 bases clipped from V and 6 bases from J, the junction kept 4 bases outside the gene matches. This CDR3 is 14 amino acids long. Germline V lookup: CDR1 SGHAT, CDR2 FQNNGV. The CDR3 sequence is CASSLGTSGDTQYF. CDR3 in DNA: TGTGCCAGCAGCCTAGGGACTAGCGGTGATACGCAGTATTTT.

This rearrangement joins TRBV19 to TRBJ1-6; D gene ambiguous. Germline V gives CDR1 LNHDA, CDR2 SQIVND (reference sequence). The CDR3 has 13 residues. With 4 bases removed from V and 7 bases from J, the gap between germline ends came to 8 bases. The CDR3 sequence: CASSSGENSPLHF. The CDR3 nucleotides are TGTGCCAGTAGTAGCGGGGAAAATTCACCCCTCCACTTT.

V and J are TRBV3-1 (or the pseudogene TRBV3-2) and TRBJ2-2; possible D gene TRBD1, 6 bases. With 7 bases removed from V and 7 bases from J, the gap between germline ends came to 16 bases. This CDR3 region has 14 residues. Germline lookup yields CDR1 LGHDT and CDR2 YNNKEL (reference sequence). The CDR3 here is CASTVDSLSGELFF. CDR3 sequence (DNA): TGTGCCAGCACGGTGGACAGCCTGAGCGGGGAGCTGTTTTTT.

The V call is TRBV19, the J call TRBJ2-1, with TRBD2 matching 8 bases. J was trimmed by 1 base and V by 7 bases; bases with no gene match: 9. The CDR3 consists of 16 residues. Germline CDR1 reads LNHDA; CDR2 reads SQIVND (reference sequence). CDR3 sequence reads: CASTPAVAGSYNEQFF. The CDR3 bases are TGTGCCAGTACCCCCGCGGTAGCGGGGTCCTACAATGAGCAGTTCTTC. Drawing the rest from reference TRBV19 and TRBJ2-1, the complete variable domain is DGGITQSPKYLFRKEGQNVTLSCEQNLNHDAMYWYRQDPGQGLRLIYYSQIVNDFQKGDIAEGYSVSREKKESFPLTVTSAQKNPTAFYLCASTPAVAGSYNEQFFGPGTRLTVL.

This sequence joins TRBV10-3 and TRBJ2-5, with TRBD1 matching over 8 bases. V gave up 8 bases and J gave up 4 bases; unmatched junction bases: 9. This CDR3 has 14 amino acids. CDR1 is ENHRY and CDR2 is SYGVKD in the germline V gene. The CDR3 coding sequence is TGTGCCATCTCTCCAGGGGGCAACGCAGAGACCCAGTACTTC. The encoded protein is CAISPGGNAETQYF.

V gene TRBV10-2 combines with J gene TRBJ2-3; TRBD2 agrees at 7 bases. Trimming at V came to 7 bases and at J to 6 bases, leaving 10 bases not matched to a gene. The CDR3 extends over 14 amino acids. Per germline, CDR1 WSHSY and CDR2 SAAADI. CDR3 residues: CASTVAGRGDTQYF. The CDR3 DNA reads as TGCGCCAGCACGGTAGCGGGCCGAGGGGATACGCAGTATTTT.

The V call is TRBV19, the J call TRBJ2-1; 9 positions agree with TRBD2. The CDR3 has 14 amino acids. Germline assignment: CDR1 LNHDA and CDR2 SQIVND (reference sequence). After removal of 5 bases from V and 4 bases from J, the junction contained 3 bases not matched to a gene. Here the CDR3 DNA reads TGTGCCAGTAGTGAAACTAGCGGGTACAATGAGCAGTTCTTC. Translating gives CASSETSGYNEQFF.

The gene calls are TRBV6-5 and TRBJ2-2; TRBD2 matches 7 bases. CDR1 is MNHEY, CDR2 SVGAGI, per germline. V lost 2 bases to trimming and J lost 8 bases; unmatched junction nucleotides: 8. The CDR3 totals 15 residues. The CDR3 loop is CASSYRGEEGGELFF. In DNA form, the CDR3 reads TGTGCCAGCAGTTACCGGGGGGAGGAGGGTGGGGAGCTGTTTTTT.

The V call is TRBV10-3, the J call TRBJ2-5; D call uncertain. The germline CDR1 and CDR2 sequences are ENHRY and SYGVKD. The CDR3 totals 13 residues. V shed 3 bases and J shed 1 base, with 6 bases lying between them. The CDR3 loop reads CAISDRIQETQYF. The CDR3 bases are TGTGCCATCAGTGACAGGATCCAAGAGACCCAGTACTTC.

This rearrangement joins TRBV2 to TRBJ1-5; D gene unclear. Trimming removed 4 bases at V and 0 bases at J, with 10 bases between. CDR1 is SNHLY, CDR2 FYNNEI, per germline. CDR3 length: 15 amino acids. DNA for the CDR3: TGTGCCAGCAGTGTTTCCGGGGATAGCAATCAGCCCCAGCATTTT. Translated, it gives CASSVSGDSNQPQHF.

The V and J genes are TRBV2 and TRBJ1-5; 8 bases fit TRBD1. The V segment lost 6 bases and the J segment 7 bases; nucleotides outside the gene matches: 11. CDR3 length equals 15 residues. Germline V CDR1 and CDR2: SNHLY, FYNNEI. CDR3 DNA sequence: TGTGCCAGCAGGGAGGGACAGGTTCAAGGGCAGCCCCAGCATTTT. This sequence encodes CASREGQVQGQPQHF.

This rearrangement joins TRBV3-1 (or the pseudogene TRBV3-2) to TRBJ2-7; D might be TRBD1 (6 bases). This CDR3 spans 14 amino acids. Germline assignment: CDR1 LGHDT and CDR2 YNNKEL (reference sequence). Trimming removed 4 bases at V and 6 bases at J, with 16 bases between. CDR3 residues: CASSPGAGVFEQYF. CDR3 DNA: TGTGCCAGCAGCCCTGGGGCAGGGGTATTCGAGCAGTACTTC.

The gene calls are TRBV7-9 and TRBJ2-5, with 11 bases lining up with TRBD2. The CDR3 length is 16 residues. CDR1 is SEHNR, CDR2 FQNEAQ, per germline (reference sequence). The J segment lost 4 bases and the V segment lost 6 bases, leaving 10 bases of the junction unmatched. In nucleotides, the CDR3 is TGTGCCAGCAGTAAAGTTACTAGCGGGAGATTAGAGACCCAGTACTTC. It is translated as CASSKVTSGRLETQYF.

The chain has TRBV2 and TRBJ1-5, with TRBD1 as a possible D gene (5 bases). V was shortened by 0 bases and J by 7 bases, with 10 bases between the two germline ends. CDR3 length: 14 residues. CDR1 is SNHLY, CDR2 FYNNEI, per germline. The CDR3 sequence: CASSEAWGGQPQHF. CDR3 nucleotide sequence: TGTGCCAGCAGTGAAGCCTGGGGGGGACAGCCCCAGCATTTT.

The genes are TRBV5-1 and TRBJ2-3, with 8 positions matching TRBD1. Germline V CDR1 and CDR2: SGHRS, YFSETQ. V gave up 0 bases and J gave up 5 bases; unmatched junction bases: 5. CDR3 length: 15 amino acids. The CDR3 reads CASSLAGQGQDTQYF. The CDR3 DNA reads TGCGCCAGCAGCTTGGCAGGACAGGGTCAAGATACGCAGTATTTT.

This chain joins TRBV10-1 and TRBJ2-1, with 13 bases matching TRBD2. The V segment lost 7 bases and the J segment 12 bases; nucleotides outside the gene matches: 12. Germline V lookup: CDR1 WNHNN, CDR2 SYGVQD (reference sequence). The CDR3 sequence is 15 residues long. The CDR3 sequence is CASKGLAGDSEGQFF. The CDR3 coding sequence is TGCGCCAGCAAAGGACTAGCGGGAGACTCAGAGGGGCAGTTCTTC.

The rearrangement links TRBV27 to TRBJ2-7; D not certain. Between the trimmed V and J ends, which lost 3 bases and 4 bases, there was a span of 4 bases. The CDR3 loop spans 11 amino acids. Per the germline V gene, CDR1 is MNHEY and CDR2 is SMNVEV (reference sequence). CDR3 nucleotide sequence: TGTGCCAGCAGTTTCGGGTACGAGCAGTACTTC. Translated: CASSFGYEQYF.

The chain couples TRBV18 to TRBJ2-3; D is perhaps TRBD1 (5 bases). Germline V gene lookup returns CDR1 KGHSH and CDR2 LQKENI. The CDR3 runs 13 residues. V lost 2 bases and J lost 4, with 7 bases in between. The CDR3 bases are TGTGCCAGCTCACCAGTACAGGCAGATACGCAGTATTTT. It translates to CASSPVQADTQYF.

The sample holds one count of this clone. This chain uses TRBV15 with TRBJ2-1, with D maybe TRBD2 (6 bases). This CDR3 contains 17 residues. From germline, CDR1 is LNHNV and CDR2 YYDKDF (reference sequence). V was shortened by 1 base and J by 7 bases, with 20 bases between the two germline ends. This CDR3 reads CATSRGLPGGTGNEQFF. Written as DNA, the CDR3 is TGTGCCACCAGCAGAGGCCTCCCCGGCGGGACTGGGAATGAGCAGTTCTTC. Full variable domain (outside the CDR3, taken from reference TRBV15 and TRBJ2-1): DAMVIQNPRYQVTQFGKPVTLSCSQTLNHNVMYWYQQKSSQAPKLLFHYYDKDFNNEADTPDNFQSRRPNTSFCFLDIRSPGLGDTAMYLCATSRGLPGGTGNEQFFGPGTRLTVL.

The chain has TRBV11-2 and TRBJ2-1; possibly TRBD1 for D (7 bases). CDR3 size: 15 residues. CDR1 and CDR2 from the germline V gene are SGHAT and FQNNGV. V gave up 5 bases and J gave up 6 bases, with 17 bases separating them. In DNA form, the CDR3 reads TGTGCCAGCAGCCTAATCAGGGGGGCAGGCAATGAGCAGTTCTTC. It is translated as CASSLIRGAGNEQFF.

The V gene is TRBV2, the J gene TRBJ2-7; tentative D call: TRBD2 (5 bases). The CDR3 is made up of 17 amino acids. In germline, CDR1 is SNHLY, CDR2 FYNNEI. The V end was cut by 6 bases, the J end by 2 bases, with 23 bases between. Here the CDR3 reads CASRPQVDGILTYEQYF. Written as DNA, the CDR3 is TGTGCCAGCAGACCTCAGGTAGACGGGATCCTAACCTACGAGCAGTACTTC. Full variable domain (rest looked up from reference TRBV2 and TRBJ2-7): EPEVTQTPSHQVTQMGQEVILRCVPISNHLYFYWYRQILGQKVEFLVSFYNNEISEKSEIFDDQFSVERPDGSNFTLKIRSTKLEDSAMYFCASRPQVDGILTYEQYFGPGTRLTVT.

In its sample, this clone was seen once. The CDR3 loop is CASSSFTGGHYGYTF. In nucleotides, the CDR3 is TGTGCCAGCAGCTCGTTTACAGGGGGCCACTATGGCTACACCTTC. This rearrangement joins TRBV7-6 to TRBJ1-2; 9 bases match TRBD1. The germline gives CDR1 SGHVS, CDR2 FNYEAQ. The J segment lost 3 bases and the V segment lost 4 bases, leaving 6 bases of the junction unmatched. CDR3 length: 15 residues.